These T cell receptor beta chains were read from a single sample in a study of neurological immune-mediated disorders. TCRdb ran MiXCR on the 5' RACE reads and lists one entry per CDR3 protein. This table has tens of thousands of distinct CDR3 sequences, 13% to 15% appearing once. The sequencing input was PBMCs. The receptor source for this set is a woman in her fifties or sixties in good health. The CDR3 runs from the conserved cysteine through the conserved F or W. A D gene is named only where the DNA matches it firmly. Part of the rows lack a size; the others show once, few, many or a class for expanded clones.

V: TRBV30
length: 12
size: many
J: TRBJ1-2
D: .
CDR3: CAWSVQGNGYTF
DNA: TGTGCCTGGAGTGTACAAGGGAATGGCTACACCTTC

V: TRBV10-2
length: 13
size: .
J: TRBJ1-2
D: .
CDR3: CASNAGEGYGYTF
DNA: TGCGCCAGCAACGCTGGGGAGGGCTATGGCTACACCTTC

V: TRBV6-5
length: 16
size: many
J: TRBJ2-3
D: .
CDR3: CASSYSMTGRGDTQYF
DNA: TGTGCCAGCAGTTATTCGATGACAGGACGAGGAGATACGCAGTATTTT

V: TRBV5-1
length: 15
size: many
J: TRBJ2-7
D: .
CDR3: CASSHAYGSAYEQYF
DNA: TGCGCCAGCAGCCATGCTTACGGGAGTGCCTACGAGCAGTACTTC

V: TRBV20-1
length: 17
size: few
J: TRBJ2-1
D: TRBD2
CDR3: CSARDTRRLAGYNEQFF
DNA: TGCAGTGCTAGAGATACAAGAAGGCTAGCGGGTTACAATGAGCAGTTCTTC

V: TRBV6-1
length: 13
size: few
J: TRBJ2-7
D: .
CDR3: CASRTRTTYEQYF
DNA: TGTGCCAGCAGAACAAGAACTACCTACGAGCAGTACTTC

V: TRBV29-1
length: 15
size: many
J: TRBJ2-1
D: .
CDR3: CSVERSLGSYNEQFF
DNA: TGCAGCGTTGAACGGAGCCTAGGAAGCTATAATGAGCAGTTCTTC

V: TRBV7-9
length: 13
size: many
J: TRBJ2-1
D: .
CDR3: CASSSGISNEQFF
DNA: TGTGCCAGCAGCTCAGGAATAAGCAATGAGCAGTTCTTC

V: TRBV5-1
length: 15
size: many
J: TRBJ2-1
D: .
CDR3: CASSLVGSQSYMKFF
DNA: TGCGCCAGCAGCTTGGTCGGCAGCCAATCGTATATGAAGTTCTTC

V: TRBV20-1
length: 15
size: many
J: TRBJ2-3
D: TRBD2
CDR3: CSAREYGGGGDTQYF
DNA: TGCAGTGCTAGAGAGTATGGCGGGGGAGGGGATACGCAGTATTTT

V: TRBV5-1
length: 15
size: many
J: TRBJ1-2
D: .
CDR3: CASSLDGVANYGYTF
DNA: TGCGCCAGCAGCTTGGATGGCGTAGCTAACTATGGCTACACCTTC

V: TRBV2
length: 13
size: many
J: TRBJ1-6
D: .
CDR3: CASSTANNSPLHF
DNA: TGTGCCAGCAGCACAGCGAATAATTCACCCCTCCACTTT

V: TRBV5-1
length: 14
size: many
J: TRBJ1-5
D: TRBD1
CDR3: CASSLMGDSQPQHF
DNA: TGCGCCAGCAGCTTGATGGGGGACAGTCAGCCCCAGCATTTT

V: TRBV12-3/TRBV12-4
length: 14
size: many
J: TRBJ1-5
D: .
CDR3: CASANNRVDQPQHF
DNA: TGTGCCAGCGCCAACAACAGGGTGGATCAGCCCCAGCATTTT

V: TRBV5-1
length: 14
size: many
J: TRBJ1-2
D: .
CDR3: CASSLLTTGRNYTF
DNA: TGCGCCAGCAGCCTATTAACGACGGGACGGAACTACACCTTC

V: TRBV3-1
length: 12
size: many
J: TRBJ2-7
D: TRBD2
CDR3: CASSQYSGGPLF
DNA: TGTGCCAGCAGCCAATATAGCGGGGGGCCCCTCTTC

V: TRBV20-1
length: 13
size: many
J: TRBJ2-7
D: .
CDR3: CSARAGGGHEQYF
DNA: TGCAGTGCTAGAGCTGGAGGGGGGCACGAGCAGTACTTC

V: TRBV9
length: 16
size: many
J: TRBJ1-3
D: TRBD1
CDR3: CASSARNTGVGNTIYF
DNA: TGTGCCAGCAGCGCCCGAAACACAGGGGTTGGAAACACCATATATTTT

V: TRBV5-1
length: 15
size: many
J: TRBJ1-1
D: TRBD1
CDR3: CASSSHSGGGTEAFF
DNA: TGCGCCAGCAGCTCACATTCAGGGGGTGGAACTGAAGCTTTCTTT

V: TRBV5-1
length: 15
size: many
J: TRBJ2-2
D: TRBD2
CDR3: CASSSSGSDTGELFF
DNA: TGCGCCAGCAGCTCTAGCGGGAGCGACACCGGGGAGCTGTTTTTT

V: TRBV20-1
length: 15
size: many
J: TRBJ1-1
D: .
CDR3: CSARGGGQGPTEAFF
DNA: TGCAGTGCTAGAGGGGGGGGGCAGGGGCCGACTGAAGCTTTCTTT

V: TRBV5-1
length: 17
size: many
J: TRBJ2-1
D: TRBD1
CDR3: CASSFSWTGEVINEQFF
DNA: TGCGCCAGCAGCTTTTCTTGGACAGGGGAGGTTATCAATGAGCAGTTCTTC

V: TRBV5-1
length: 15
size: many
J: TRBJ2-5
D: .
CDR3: CASSLDGGNQETQYF
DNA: TGCGCCAGCAGCTTGGATGGCGGAAATCAAGAGACCCAGTACTTC

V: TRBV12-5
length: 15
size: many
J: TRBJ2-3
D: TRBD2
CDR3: CASGTGTSGSDTQYF
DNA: TGTGCTAGTGGTACCGGGACTAGCGGGTCAGATACGCAGTATTTT

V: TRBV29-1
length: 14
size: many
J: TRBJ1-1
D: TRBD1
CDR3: CSAGTGTLNTEAFF
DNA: TGCAGCGCTGGGACAGGAACCTTGAACACTGAAGCTTTCTTT

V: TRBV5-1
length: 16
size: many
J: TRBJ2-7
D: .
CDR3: CASSLGQDFRSYEQYF
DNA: TGCGCCAGCAGCTTGGGACAGGACTTTCGGAGCTACGAGCAGTACTTC

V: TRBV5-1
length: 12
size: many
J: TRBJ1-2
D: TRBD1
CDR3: CASSVQGAGYTF
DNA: TGCGCCAGCAGCGTCCAGGGGGCTGGCTACACCTTC

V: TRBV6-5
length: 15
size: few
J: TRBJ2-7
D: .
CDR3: CASSYSGGSKYEQYF
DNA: TGTGCCAGCAGTTACTCTGGTGGGAGTAAGTACGAGCAGTACTTC

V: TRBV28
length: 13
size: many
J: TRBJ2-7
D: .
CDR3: CASTRTASYEQYF
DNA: TGTGCCAGCACAAGGACGGCCTCCTACGAGCAGTACTTC

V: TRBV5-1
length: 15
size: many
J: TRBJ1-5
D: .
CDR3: CASSEGVGLNQPQHF
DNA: TGCGCCAGCAGCGAGGGAGTGGGACTAAATCAGCCCCAGCATTTT

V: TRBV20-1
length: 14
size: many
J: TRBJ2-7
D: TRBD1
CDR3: CSVRGDRGYDEQYF
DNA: TGCAGTGTTAGAGGGGACAGGGGATACGACGAGCAGTACTTC

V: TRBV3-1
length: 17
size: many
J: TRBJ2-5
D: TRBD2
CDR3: CASSLLGLEGGQETQYF
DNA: TGTGCCAGCAGCCTCCTGGGACTAGAGGGGGGCCAAGAGACCCAGTACTTC

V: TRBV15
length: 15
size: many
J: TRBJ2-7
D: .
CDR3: CATSRGYGSSYEQYF
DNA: TGTGCCACCAGCAGGGGGTATGGCTCCTCCTACGAGCAGTACTTC

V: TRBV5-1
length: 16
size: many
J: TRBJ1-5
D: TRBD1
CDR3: CASSSNKGAGNQPQHF
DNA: TGCGCCAGCAGCTCCAACAAGGGGGCTGGCAATCAGCCCCAGCATTTT

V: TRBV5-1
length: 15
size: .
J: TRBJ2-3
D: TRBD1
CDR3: CASSLETGVTDTQYF
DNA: TGCGCCAGCAGCTTGGAGACAGGGGTGACAGATACGCAGTATTTT

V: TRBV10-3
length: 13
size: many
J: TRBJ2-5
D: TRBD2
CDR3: CAIRKELAETQYF
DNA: TGTGCCATCAGGAAAGAACTAGCGGAGACCCAGTACTTC

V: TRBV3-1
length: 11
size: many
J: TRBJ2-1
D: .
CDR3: CASSWTSEQFF
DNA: TGTGCCAGCAGCTGGACTTCTGAGCAGTTCTTC

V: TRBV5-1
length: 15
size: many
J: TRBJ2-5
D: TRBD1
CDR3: CASSLLGDSQETQYF
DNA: TGCGCCAGCAGCCTTTTGGGGGACAGCCAAGAGACCCAGTACTTC

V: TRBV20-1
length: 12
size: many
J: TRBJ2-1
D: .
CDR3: CSFSRSYNEQFF
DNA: TGCAGTTTTAGCCGGAGTTACAATGAGCAGTTCTTC

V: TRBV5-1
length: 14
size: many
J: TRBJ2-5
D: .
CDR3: CASSLRTTQETQYF
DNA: TGCGCCAGCAGCTTGAGAACAACCCAAGAGACCCAGTACTTC

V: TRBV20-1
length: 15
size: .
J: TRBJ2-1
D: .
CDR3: CSGRQTEDPYNEQFF
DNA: TGCAGTGGAAGACAGACAGAGGACCCCTACAATGAGCAGTTCTTC

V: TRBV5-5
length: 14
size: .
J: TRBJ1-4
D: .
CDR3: CASSSLSEAEKLFF
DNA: TGTGCCAGCAGCTCCCTTTCGGAAGCCGAGAAACTGTTTTTT

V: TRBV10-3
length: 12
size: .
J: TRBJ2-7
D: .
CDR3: CAISESVPEQYF
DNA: TGTGCCATCAGTGAGTCTGTCCCCGAGCAGTACTTC

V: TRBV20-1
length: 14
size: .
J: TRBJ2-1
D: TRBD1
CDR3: CSASEQGAYNEQSF
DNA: TGCAGTGCTAGTGAACAGGGGGCCTACAATGAGCAGTCCTTC

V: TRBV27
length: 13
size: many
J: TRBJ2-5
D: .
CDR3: CASSPADNIAQYF
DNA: TGTGCCAGCAGTCCAGCCGACAATATCGCCCAGTACTTC

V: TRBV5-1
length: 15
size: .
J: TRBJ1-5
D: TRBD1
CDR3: CASSPDRGSNQPQHF
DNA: TGCGCCAGCAGCCCCGACAGGGGGTCCAATCAGCCCCAGCATTTT

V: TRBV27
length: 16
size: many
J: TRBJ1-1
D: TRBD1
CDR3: CASSEGALSEGREAFF
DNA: TGTGCCAGCAGTGAGGGGGCTCTTAGCGAGGGGCGTGAAGCTTTCTTT

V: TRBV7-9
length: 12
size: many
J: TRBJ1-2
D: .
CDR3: CASSSETYGYTF
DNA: TGTGCCAGCAGCTCCGAGACTTATGGCTACACCTTC

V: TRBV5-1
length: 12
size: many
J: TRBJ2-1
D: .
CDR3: CASSLNSFEQFF
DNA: TGCGCCAGCAGCTTGAATTCGTTTGAGCAGTTCTTC

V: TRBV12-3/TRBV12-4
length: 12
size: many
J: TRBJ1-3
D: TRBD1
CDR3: CASSPQGNTIYF
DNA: TGTGCCAGCAGTCCACAGGGGAACACCATATATTTT

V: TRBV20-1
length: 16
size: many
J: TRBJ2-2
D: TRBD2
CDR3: CSARGGIAGATGELFF
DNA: TGCAGTGCTAGGGGGGGTATAGCGGGAGCCACCGGGGAGCTGTTTTTT

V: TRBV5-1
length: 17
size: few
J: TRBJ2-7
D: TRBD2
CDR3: CASSLVPTSGSVNEQYF
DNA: TGCGCCAGCAGCTTGGTTCCGACTAGCGGGAGTGTCAACGAGCAGTACTTC

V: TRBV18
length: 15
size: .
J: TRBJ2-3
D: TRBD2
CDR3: CASSLAGGSTDTQYF
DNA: TGTGCCAGCTCACTAGCGGGGGGGAGCACAGATACGCAGTATTTT